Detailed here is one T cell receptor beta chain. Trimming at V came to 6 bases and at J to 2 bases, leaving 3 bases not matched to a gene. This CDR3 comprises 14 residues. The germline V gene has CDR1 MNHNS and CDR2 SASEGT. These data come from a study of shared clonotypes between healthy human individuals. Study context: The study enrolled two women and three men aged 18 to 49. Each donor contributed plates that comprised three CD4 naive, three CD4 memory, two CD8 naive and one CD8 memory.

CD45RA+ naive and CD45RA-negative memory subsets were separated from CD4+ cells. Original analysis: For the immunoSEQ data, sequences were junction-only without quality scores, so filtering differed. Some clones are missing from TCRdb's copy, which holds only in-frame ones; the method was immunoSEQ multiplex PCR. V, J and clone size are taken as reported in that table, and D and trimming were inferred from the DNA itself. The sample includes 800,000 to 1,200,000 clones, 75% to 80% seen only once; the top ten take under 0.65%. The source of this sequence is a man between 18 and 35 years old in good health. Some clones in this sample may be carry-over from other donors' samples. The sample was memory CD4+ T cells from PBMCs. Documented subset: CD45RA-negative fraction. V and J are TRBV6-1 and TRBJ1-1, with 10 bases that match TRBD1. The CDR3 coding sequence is TGTGCCAGCAGCGGGACAGGGGTTAACACTGAAGCTTTCTTT. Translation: CASSGTGVNTEAFF.